The 5 T cell receptor beta chains below come from one sample, sequenced in a study of T cell responses to AZD1222 COVID-19 vaccine. Here immunoSEQ multiplex PCR was the method, and the copy in TCRdb shows in-frame clones only, minus some. The sample records under 150,000 clones, 85% to 90% being singletons. The material sequenced was peripheral blood, taken 28 days after the second AZD1222 dose. The receptors stem from an adult who received the AZD1222 COVID-19 vaccine.

The rearrangement uses TRBV4-3 and TRBJ2-7, with 11 bases matching TRBD2. There are 19 residues in the CDR3. Germline CDR1 reads LGHNA; CDR2 reads YSLEER. V shed 0 bases and J 4 bases; nucleotides not matched to a gene: 14. CDR3 region: CASSQDYSTGLAARYEQYF. CDR3 DNA: TGCGCCAGCAGCCAAGATTATTCCACGGGACTAGCGGCCAGATACGAGCAGTACTTC.

This rearrangement joins TRBV24-1 to TRBJ1-2; D ambiguous. CDR1 and CDR2 from the germline V gene are KGHDR and SFDVKD. Trimming took 5 bases from V and 7 from J, leaving 7 bases between them. There are 11 residues in the CDR3. The chain's CDR3 is CATSGGFGYTF. As DNA, the CDR3 is TGTGCCACCAGTGGTGGTTTTGGCTACACCTTC.

The chain combines TRBV6-1 with TRBJ2-5; D gene unclear. Per germline, CDR1 MNHNS and CDR2 SASEGT. V shed 2 bases and J shed 5 bases, with 9 bases lying between them. The CDR3 spans 13 residues. This CDR3 reads CASSESGWETQYF. In nucleotides, the CDR3 is TGTGCCAGCAGTGAATCGGGTTGGGAGACCCAGTACTTC.

A remark on this clone: At one end, the junction sequence differs from germline, possibly due to a read error. The V and J genes are TRBV13 and TRBJ2-7, with a possible D match to TRBD1 (6 bases). The germline V gene has CDR1 PRHDT and CDR2 FYEKMQ (reference sequence). The CDR3 contains 15 residues. The CDR3 protein is CASSLAVRLGGRADF. The CDR3 bases are TGTGCCAGCAGCTTAGCTGTTAGGCTAGGGGGTCGAGCAGACTTC.

The chain has TRBV3-1 (or the pseudogene TRBV3-2) and TRBJ2-4, with D perhaps assigned TRBD1 or TRBD2 (6 bases each). CDR1 is LGHDT and CDR2 is YNNKEL in the germline V gene (reference sequence). This CDR3 is 18 amino acids long. The germline V and J ends were trimmed by 5 bases and 1 base, with 21 bases remaining between them. Here the CDR3 DNA reads TGTGCCAGCAGCTCGGGAGCGAAGGGGGGACTGGCCAAAAACATTCAGTACTTC. Translated: CASSSGAKGGLAKNIQYF.